Presented here are 30 T cell receptor beta chains from one specimen sequenced in a study of graft-versus-host responses after intestinal transplantation. TCRdb keeps only in-frame clones here, not all; method: immunoSEQ multiplex PCR. The profile covers 25,000 or so clones, with 85% to 95% appearing a single time and 2% taken by the ten largest. The sample was PBMCs, taken approximately 38 days after intestinal transplant. The receptors originated from a human patient who received an intestinal transplant, so some T cells may come from the graft donor.

This sequence joins TRBV11-3 and TRBJ2-6; D remains unclear. CDR1 and CDR2 (germline): SGHNT, YENEEA. This CDR3 has 14 amino acids. Trimming shortened V by 4 bases and J by 0 bases, and 4 bases separated the two germline ends. The CDR3 here is CASSSSSGANVLTF. In DNA form, the CDR3 reads TGTGCCAGCAGCTCCAGCTCTGGGGCCAACGTCCTGACTTTC.

The DNA for the CDR3 is TGTGCCAGCAGTTCACAGGGCTACCGGGCCTACGAGCAGTACTTC. It codes for CASSSQGYRAYEQYF. The chain links TRBV11-2 to TRBJ2-7, with D maybe TRBD1 (6 bases). V was trimmed by 6 bases and J by 2 bases, leaving 17 bases between them. CDR3 length: 15 amino acids. From germline, CDR1 is SGHAT and CDR2 FQNNGV.

The rearrangement links TRBV2 to TRBJ2-3, with D unclear. The germline gives CDR1 SNHLY, CDR2 FYNNEI. Trimming took off 6 bases at V and 0 bases at J, with 7 bases between the two ends. This CDR3 contains 13 residues. Here the CDR3 reads CASRIRSTDTQYF. The CDR3 DNA follows: TGTGCCAGCAGAATACGCAGCACAGATACGCAGTATTTT.

J is TRBJ2-1 and V is TRBV1; the table calls TRBD2, which could not be checked here. TRBV1 is termed a pseudogene. The CDR3 runs to 15 residues. CDR3 in amino acids: CTRNGLAGSYNEQFF. CDR3 DNA: TGCACCAGGAACGGACTAGCGGGCTCCTACAATGAGCAGTTCTTC.

The chain employs TRBV15 and TRBJ1-5; TRBD1 is a possible D gene (5 bases). V was trimmed by 0 bases and J by 0 bases, leaving 18 bases between them. The CDR3 contains 19 residues. Germline CDR1 reads LNHNV; CDR2 reads YYDKDF (reference sequence). The CDR3 spells CATSRDWGEGPNSNQPQHF. DNA for the CDR3: TGTGCCACCAGCAGAGATTGGGGGGAAGGGCCCAATAGCAATCAGCCCCAGCATTTT.

V is TRBV7-9 and J is TRBJ1-1; D ambiguous. The V gene's germline CDR1 is SEHNR and CDR2 FQNEAQ (reference sequence). The CDR3 runs 12 residues. Trimming shortened V by 5 bases and J by 11 bases, and 15 bases separated the two germline ends. CDR3 in amino acids: CASSALTREAFF. The CDR3 region has the DNA TGTGCCAGCAGCGCCCTTACGAGGGAGGCTTTCTTT.

The genes are TRBV7-8 and TRBJ1-6; possible D gene TRBD1, 5 bases. From germline, CDR1 is SGHVS and CDR2 FQNEAQ. CDR3 length equals 15 residues. Trimming removed 5 bases from V and 7 bases from J, with 15 bases in between. CDR3 DNA sequence: TGTGCCAGCAGCCTTAATCGGCAGGGAAATTCACCCCTCCACTTT. This encodes CASSLNRQGNSPLHF.

The chain links TRBV9 to TRBJ2-7, with D unclear. The germline V and J ends were trimmed by 4 bases and 3 bases, with 11 bases remaining between them. CDR1 SGDLS and CDR2 YYNGEE come from the germline V gene. CDR3 length equals 13 residues. The CDR3 coding sequence is TGTGCCAGCAGCATTTTCCCGGGCTACGAGCAGTACTTC. Residues: CASSIFPGYEQYF.

This rearrangement joins TRBV28 to TRBJ1-3; D may be TRBD1 (6 bases). This CDR3 comprises 17 residues. Germline V gene data show CDR1 as MDHEN and CDR2 as SYDVKM. V lost 2 bases and J 1 base, leaving 15 bases between the germline ends. CDR3 in DNA: TGTGCCAGCAGTTTACTTCAGGGGTCTGCTTCTGGAAACACCATATATTTT. Translated: CASSLLQGSASGNTIYF.

This chain uses TRBV7-8 with TRBJ2-7, with 10 bases matching TRBD1. The CDR3 consists of 15 residues. CDR1 SGHVS and CDR2 FQNEAQ come from the germline V gene. V lost 4 bases, J lost 3 bases, and 6 bases stayed unmatched. The CDR3 DNA follows: TGTGCCAGCAGCTGGCGGACAGGGGGTAGCTACGAGCAGTACTTC. This sequence encodes CASSWRTGGSYEQYF.

This chain joins TRBV29-1 and TRBJ1-3; TRBD1 matches at 7 bases. Germline V CDR1 and CDR2: SQVTM, ANQGSEA. The CDR3 loop spans 14 amino acids. The junction had 12 bases not matched to a gene; V was cut back by 8 bases and J by 5 bases. CDR3 residues: CSPGGAWRRNTIYF. The CDR3 nucleotides read TGCAGCCCAGGGGGGGCGTGGAGGAGAAACACCATATATTTT.

This sequence joins TRBV15 and TRBJ2-3, with D possibly matching TRBD1 (6 bases). The germline V gene has CDR1 LNHNV and CDR2 YYDKDF (reference sequence). Trimming stripped 6 bases from V and 5 bases from J, with 12 bases between. This CDR3 spans 13 amino acids. The CDR3 sequence is CATRETGKDTQYF. The CDR3 nucleotides are TGTGCCACCAGGGAAACAGGGAAAGATACGCAGTATTTT.

J is TRBJ1-1 and V is TRBV7-4; D is perhaps TRBD1 (5 bases). Germline values: CDR1 SGHVT, CDR2 SQSDAQ. The CDR3 sequence is 14 residues long. The germline V and J ends were trimmed by 5 bases and 4 bases, with 14 bases remaining between them. CDR3 coding DNA: TGTGCCAGCAGCCCCGGGGGAGGGAGCACTGAAGCTTTCTTT. Protein: CASSPGGGSTEAFF.

This chain uses TRBV29-1 with TRBJ1-5; D unclear. Germline values: CDR1 SQVTM, CDR2 ANQGSEA. Deletions cut 7 bases from V and 6 bases from J, with 16 bases between. CDR3 size: 13 residues. The CDR3 spells CSAADGGGQPQHF. CDR3 coding DNA: TGCAGCGCTGCGGACGGTGGTGGTCAGCCCCAGCATTTT.

V and J are TRBV6-5 and TRBJ2-7; TRBD1 matches at 8 bases. This CDR3 is built from 13 residues. Trimming cost V 2 bases and J 6 bases; bases outside gene matches: 3. CDR1 and CDR2 (germline): MNHEY, SVGAGI. This CDR3 reads CASSYQDRAEQYF. Written as DNA, the CDR3 is TGTGCCAGCAGTTACCAGGACAGGGCCGAGCAGTACTTC.

The chain's CDR3 is CASSPNYRRGPTEAFF. The CDR3 DNA reads TGTGCCAGCTCACCAAATTATAGGCGGGGCCCCACTGAAGCTTTCTTT. The chain couples TRBV18 to TRBJ1-1; perhaps TRBD1 as D (5 bases). Germline assignment: CDR1 KGHSH and CDR2 LQKENI. This CDR3 is 16 amino acids long. Trimming took 2 bases from V and 4 from J, leaving 17 bases between them.

The chain recombines TRBV28 with TRBJ1-2; 9 bases fit TRBD1. CDR3 length equals 14 residues. Germline loops: CDR1 MDHEN, CDR2 SYDVKM. Trimming took 3 bases from V and 9 from J; bases not matched to a gene: 8. The DNA of the CDR3 is TGTGCCAGCAGTTTTCGGGACAGGGTAGTTAGCTACACCTTC. Translating it yields CASSFRDRVVSYTF.

This clone was recorded only once. V gene TRBV4-3 combines with J gene TRBJ2-4; D ambiguous. Trimming left V 0 bases short and J 0 bases short, with 6 bases between. The CDR3 sequence is 15 residues long. The germline V gene has CDR1 LGHNA and CDR2 YSLEER. CDR3 DNA sequence: TGCGCCAGCAGCCAAGATCGACTAGCCAAAAACATTCAGTACTTC. Translation: CASSQDRLAKNIQYF.

This clone has a single count. The chain joins TRBV5-4 to TRBJ2-7; 14 nucleotides agree with TRBD2. The CDR3 runs to 16 residues. With V trimmed by 4 bases and J by 4 bases, 7 bases remained unmatched. CDR1 and CDR2 from the germline V gene are SGHNT and YYREEE (reference sequence). CDR3 bases: TGTGCCAGCAGCAGGACTAGCGGGAGGTCCGGGTACGAGCAGTACTTC. This encodes CASSRTSGRSGYEQYF.

The chain has TRBV4-1 and TRBJ2-1; the D gene could be TRBD1 or TRBD2 (5 bases each). The length of the CDR3 is 14 residues. V lost 4 bases and J lost 12, with 19 bases in between. CDR1 and CDR2 from the germline V gene are MGHRA and YSYEKL. CDR3 nucleotides: TGCGCCAGCAGCCTCAGATATATACCGGGGCGGCAGTTCTTC. Translation: CASSLRYIPGRQFF.

CDR3 nucleotide sequence: TGTGCCAGCAGTCCCACAGGGGGCATTGAAGCTTTCTTT. Translated: CASSPTGGIEAFF. The chain joins TRBV2 to TRBJ1-1; 9 bases line up with TRBD1. V lost 5 bases to trimming and J lost 7 bases; unmatched junction nucleotides: 5. Germline V gene data show CDR1 as SNHLY and CDR2 as FYNNEI. The CDR3 length is 13 residues. The variable domain in full, completed from reference TRBV2 and TRBJ1-1, reads EPEVTQTPSHQVTQMGQEVILRCVPISNHLYFYWYRQILGQKVEFLVSFYNNEISEKSEIFDDQFSVERPDGSNFTLKIRSTKLEDSAMYFCASSPTGGIEAFFGQGTRLTVV.

This rearrangement joins TRBV5-1 to TRBJ1-1, with D maybe TRBD1 (6 bases). Per the germline V gene, CDR1 is SGHRS and CDR2 is YFSETQ. Trimming removed 5 bases from V and 0 bases from J, with 8 bases in between. This CDR3 comprises 13 residues. DNA of the CDR3: TGCGCCAGCAGAACAGGGATGAACACTGAAGCTTTCTTT. It translates to CASRTGMNTEAFF.

The gene calls are TRBV9 and TRBJ2-1; 9 bases line up with TRBD2. Germline V gene sequence: CDR1 SGDLS, CDR2 YYNGEE. The CDR3 has 16 residues. Trimming removed 2 bases from V and 7 bases from J; junction bases left unmatched: 10. The CDR3 DNA is TGTGCCAGCAGCGTCTCGGGACTAGCAAGAGGTAATGAGCAGTTCTTC. Its translation: CASSVSGLARGNEQFF.

The CDR3 is CASSFIAGTGELFF. The CDR3 DNA reads as TGTGCCAGCAGTTTTATCGCAGGCACCGGGGAGCTGTTTTTT. This chain uses TRBV27 with TRBJ2-2; D unclear. Trimming stripped 3 bases from V and 4 bases from J, with 9 bases between. CDR1 and CDR2 from the germline V gene are MNHEY and SMNVEV (reference sequence). This CDR3 has 14 residues.

The CDR3 protein is CASSSVDRAFDEQFF. The CDR3 coding sequence is TGTGCCAGTAGTTCGGTGGACAGGGCGTTCGATGAGCAGTTCTTC. The rearrangement uses TRBV19 and TRBJ2-1; 8 bases are a match to TRBD1. V lost 5 bases and J lost 8; bases outside the gene matches: 11. The CDR3 spans 15 residues. CDR1 LNHDA and CDR2 SQIVND come from the germline V gene (reference sequence).

The chain has TRBV29-1 and TRBJ1-2; 11 bases match TRBD1. Germline-derived CDR1 and CDR2 are SQVTM and ANQGSEA. The CDR3 spans 14 residues. Trimming at V came to 5 bases and at J to 6 bases, leaving 8 bases not matched to a gene. As DNA, the CDR3 is TGCAGCGTTCACTTGGACAGGGGGCCCGATGGCTACACCTTC. It encodes CSVHLDRGPDGYTF.

This chain uses TRBV5-1 with TRBJ1-2, with a possible D match to TRBD1 (6 bases). This CDR3 comprises 14 residues. V lost 4 bases, J lost 4 bases, and 14 bases lay in between. Germline V lookup: CDR1 SGHRS, CDR2 YFSETQ. CDR3 bases: TGCGCCAGCAGCCCTGGACAGCGACGCTATGGCTACACCTTC. It translates to CASSPGQRRYGYTF.

The chain has TRBV7-8 and TRBJ2-7; 7 nucleotides match TRBD2. Germline loops: CDR1 SGHVS, CDR2 FQNEAQ. The CDR3 runs 15 residues. Trimming removed 1 base from V and 6 bases from J; junction bases left unmatched: 9. For the CDR3, the DNA is TGTGCCAGCAGCTTAGGATTCAGCGGGATGGCCGAGCAGTACTTC. It codes for CASSLGFSGMAEQYF.

The CDR3 loop reads CASSFPMPGEQYF. Written as DNA, the CDR3 is TGTGCCAGCAGCTTCCCAATGCCCGGCGAGCAGTACTTC. This sequence joins TRBV7-9 and TRBJ2-7; D remains unclear. The CDR3 runs to 13 residues. V was shortened by 3 bases and J by 6 bases, with 12 bases between the two germline ends. Germline values: CDR1 SEHNR, CDR2 FQNEAQ (reference sequence).

The V and J genes are TRBV28 and TRBJ2-2; 12 nucleotides line up with TRBD1. The V and J ends lost 5 bases and 7 bases, in that order; junction bases with no gene match: 8. CDR1 MDHEN and CDR2 SYDVKM come from the germline V gene. The CDR3 totals 16 residues. The chain's CDR3 is CASSPWDRGRGGELFF. The CDR3 DNA reads as TGTGCCAGCAGTCCGTGGGACAGGGGGCGAGGCGGGGAGCTGTTTTTT.